This T cell receptor (beta chain) was captured by sequencing in a study of blood T cell repertoires in COVID-19 (dated by TCRdb to 2018 to 2021). Turning to the overall study: The collaborator samples originated in the United States, Italy and Spain and spanned the acute and convalescent phases of COVID-19. Samples came from the ongoing ImmuneRACE study (first 160 participants) plus 1,254 subjects from 6 global collaborators. The prospective study material was composed of cDNA or gDNA derived from T cells, B-cell-depleted T cells, or PBMCs. The dataset comprised deeply sampled blood TCRbeta repertoires from subjects exposed to, actively infected with, or recovered from COVID-19. Sample metadata almost always included a de-identified subject ID, COVID-19 status, age in years and sex. The repertoires were released in a freely available public database intended as a resource for research on the immune response to SARS-CoV-2. Where HLA class I and class II types were available, the types were taken from metadata supplied by the sample provider, not from assay-based typing. Broader findings and caveats from the paper: How much clinical and demographic metadata was included differed by source and by participant, and the metadata was provided uncurated.

Collaborating institutions collected whole blood in K2EDTA tubes following their own protocols. For TCRbeta analysis, collaborators shipped samples in one of three forms: frozen whole blood, isolated PBMCs, or DNA extracted from either of those sample types. TCRbeta CDR3 regions were amplified from genomic DNA using the immunoSEQ Assay, a bias-controlled multiplex PCR. Per the authors' processing: The number of nucleated cells in each sample was estimated by amplification of reference gene primers within the assay. To quantify the absolute abundance of each unique TCRbeta CDR3 rearrangement, sequence reads were collapsed and filtered. Productive Simpson clonality was computed per sample as the square root of Simpson's diversity index over productive rearrangements. Imported from immuneACCESS, the table was reduced by TCRdb to in-frame sequences with V and J called. These copies leave out some clones; in studies compared against another copy, an unresolved V gene accounts for under half, and the cause of the remainder is not known. Clone size and the V and J calls come from that table; the DNA yielded D and trimming. In all, the sample holds about 60,000 clones, and under 85% of those were seen once. The ten most abundant clones make up 5.5% of the sample.

Regarding this clone: Its specific antigen is unknown. Per-base quality was not reported, and no clone a single base away is much larger than it.

The CDR3 sequence holds 16 residues, the cysteine and phenylalanine included. Of the read, only the CDR3 DNA is kept; its 48 bases are in frame from base 1. The junction carries 18 bases between V and J, which are trimmed by 4 bases and 2 bases respectively. Per the germline V gene, SGHDT is the CDR1 and YYEEEE is the CDR2. The sequenced sample consisted of peripheral blood. The sequence joins TRBV5-6 to TRBJ2-5, and possibly TRBD2, on 6 matching bases. The TCR was taken from a woman in her 70s with acute or convalescent COVID-19. The CDR3 corresponds to CASSGGTDTLQETQYF. In nucleotide form, the sequence is TGTGCCAGCAGCGGGGGGACGGATACACTTCAAGAGACCCAGTACTTC.